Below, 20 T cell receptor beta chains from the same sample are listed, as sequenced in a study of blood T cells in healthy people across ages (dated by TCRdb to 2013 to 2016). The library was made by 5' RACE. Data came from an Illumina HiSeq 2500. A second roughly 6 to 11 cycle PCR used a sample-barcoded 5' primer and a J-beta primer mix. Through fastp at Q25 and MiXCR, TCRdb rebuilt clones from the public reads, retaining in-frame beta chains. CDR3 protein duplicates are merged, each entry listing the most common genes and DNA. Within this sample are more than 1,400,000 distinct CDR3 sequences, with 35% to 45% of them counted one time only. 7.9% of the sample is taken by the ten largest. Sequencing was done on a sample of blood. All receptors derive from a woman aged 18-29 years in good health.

The CDR3 nucleotides read TGTGCCAGCAGTTACGTAGCGGGGGGGAACAATGAGCAGTTCTTC. This gives the protein CASSYVAGGNNEQFF. The rearrangement joins TRBV6-5 to TRBJ2-1; 11 positions agree with TRBD2. The CDR3 consists of 15 residues. CDR1 MNHEY and CDR2 SVGAGI come from the germline V gene. V dropped 2 bases and J dropped 5; count of bases not matched to a gene: 2.

This CDR3 reads CASSLNGLRETQYF. DNA for the CDR3: TGTGCCAGCAGCTTAAACGGCCTGCGGGAGACCCAGTACTTC. This rearrangement joins TRBV7-9 to TRBJ2-5; D remains ambiguous. V was pared by 2 bases and J by 5 bases, with 12 bases between. This CDR3 is built from 14 residues. Germline assignment: CDR1 SEHNR and CDR2 FQNEAQ (reference sequence).

The CDR3 spells CASSHGLAGNEQYF. The CDR3 DNA sequence: TGTGCCAGCAGCCATGGACTAGCGGGTAATGAGCAGTACTTC. The rearrangement joins TRBV3-1 to TRBJ2-5; 11 bases line up with TRBD2. The J segment lost 11 bases and the V segment lost 3 bases, leaving 8 bases of the junction unmatched. From germline, CDR1 is LGHDT and CDR2 YNNKEL (reference sequence). The CDR3 has 14 amino acids.

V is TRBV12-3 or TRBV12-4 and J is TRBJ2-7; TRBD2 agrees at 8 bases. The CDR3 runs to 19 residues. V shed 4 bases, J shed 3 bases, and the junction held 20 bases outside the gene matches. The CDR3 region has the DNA TGTGCCAGCAGTTCCGGACTAGCCCAAAGGGGCACCTCTTACTACGAGCAGTACTTC. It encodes CASSSGLAQRGTSYYEQYF.

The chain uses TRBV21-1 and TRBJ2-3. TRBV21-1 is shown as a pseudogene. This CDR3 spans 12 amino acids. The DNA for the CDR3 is TGTGCCAGCAGCAAAGAGGAGTATACGCAGTATTTT. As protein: CASSKEEYTQYF.

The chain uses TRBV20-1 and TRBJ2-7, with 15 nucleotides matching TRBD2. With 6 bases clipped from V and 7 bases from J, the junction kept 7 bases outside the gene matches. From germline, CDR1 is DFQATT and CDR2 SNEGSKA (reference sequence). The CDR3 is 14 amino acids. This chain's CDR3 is CSAAGTSGRREQYF. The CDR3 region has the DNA TGCAGTGCAGCCGGGACTAGCGGGAGGCGGGAGCAGTACTTC.

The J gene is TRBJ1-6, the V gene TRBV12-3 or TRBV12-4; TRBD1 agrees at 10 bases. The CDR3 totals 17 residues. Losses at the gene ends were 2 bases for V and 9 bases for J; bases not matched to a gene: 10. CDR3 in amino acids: CASSLRSGDRGSSPLHF. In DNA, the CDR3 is TGTGCCAGCAGTTTAAGGTCGGGGGACAGGGGCAGTTCACCCCTCCACTTT.

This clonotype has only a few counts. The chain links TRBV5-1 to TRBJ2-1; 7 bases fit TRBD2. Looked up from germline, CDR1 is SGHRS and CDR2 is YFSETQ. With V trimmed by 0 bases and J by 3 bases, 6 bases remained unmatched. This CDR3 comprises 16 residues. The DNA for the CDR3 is TGCGCCAGCAGCTTGGAGTGGCTAGCGGTCTACAATGAGCAGTTCTTC. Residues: CASSLEWLAVYNEQFF.

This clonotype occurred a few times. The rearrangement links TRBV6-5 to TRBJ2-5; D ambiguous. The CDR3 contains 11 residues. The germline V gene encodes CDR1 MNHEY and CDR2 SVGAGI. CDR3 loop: CAARYQETQYF. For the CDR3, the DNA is TGTGCTGCCAGGTACCAAGAGACCCAGTACTTC.

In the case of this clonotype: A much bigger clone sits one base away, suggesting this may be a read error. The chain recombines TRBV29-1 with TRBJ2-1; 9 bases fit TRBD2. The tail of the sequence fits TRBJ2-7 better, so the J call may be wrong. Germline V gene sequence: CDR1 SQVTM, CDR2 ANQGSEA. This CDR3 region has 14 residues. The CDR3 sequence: CSVVIAGVYNEQYF. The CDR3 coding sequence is TGCAGCGTTGTGATAGCGGGAGTCTACAATGAGCAGTACTTC.

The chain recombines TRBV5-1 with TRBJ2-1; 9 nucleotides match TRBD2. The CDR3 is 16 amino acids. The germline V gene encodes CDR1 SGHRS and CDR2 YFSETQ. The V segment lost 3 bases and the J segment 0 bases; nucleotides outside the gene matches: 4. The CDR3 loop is CASSSYSGSSYNEQFF. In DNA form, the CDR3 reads TGCGCCAGCAGCTCTTATAGCGGGAGCTCCTACAATGAGCAGTTCTTC.

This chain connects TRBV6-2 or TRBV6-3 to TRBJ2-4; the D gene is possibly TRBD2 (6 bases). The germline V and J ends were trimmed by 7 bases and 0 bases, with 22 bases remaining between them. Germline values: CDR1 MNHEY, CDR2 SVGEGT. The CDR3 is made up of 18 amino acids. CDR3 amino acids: CASKPERRRALAKNIQYF. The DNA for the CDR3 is TGTGCCAGCAAACCGGAGCGCCGGAGGGCCCTAGCCAAAAACATTCAGTACTTC.

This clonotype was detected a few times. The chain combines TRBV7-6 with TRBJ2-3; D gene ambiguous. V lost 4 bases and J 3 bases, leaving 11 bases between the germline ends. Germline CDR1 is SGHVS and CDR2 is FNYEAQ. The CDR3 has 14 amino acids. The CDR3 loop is CASSSIRGTDTQYF. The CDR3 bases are TGTGCCAGCAGCTCCATACGTGGTACAGATACGCAGTATTTT. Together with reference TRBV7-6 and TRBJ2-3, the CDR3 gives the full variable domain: GAGVSQSPRYKVTKRGQDVALRCDPISGHVSLYWYRQALGQGPEFLTYFNYEAQQDKSGLPNDRFSAERPEGSISTLTIQRTEQRDSAMYRCASSSIRGTDTQYFGPGTRLTVL.

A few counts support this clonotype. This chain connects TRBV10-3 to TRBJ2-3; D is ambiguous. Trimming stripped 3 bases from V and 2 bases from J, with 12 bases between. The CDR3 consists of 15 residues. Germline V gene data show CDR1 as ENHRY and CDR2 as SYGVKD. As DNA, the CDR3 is TGTGCCATCAGTGATGGGCAGATCCCCACAGATACGCAGTATTTT. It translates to CAISDGQIPTDTQYF.

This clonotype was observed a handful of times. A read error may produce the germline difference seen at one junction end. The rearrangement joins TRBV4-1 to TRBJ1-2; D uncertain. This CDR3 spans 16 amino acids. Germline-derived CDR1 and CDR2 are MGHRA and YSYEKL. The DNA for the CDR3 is TGCGCCAGTAGCCAAGATTGGCGCACTTCTAACTATGGCTACACCTTC. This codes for CASSQDWRTSNYGYTF.

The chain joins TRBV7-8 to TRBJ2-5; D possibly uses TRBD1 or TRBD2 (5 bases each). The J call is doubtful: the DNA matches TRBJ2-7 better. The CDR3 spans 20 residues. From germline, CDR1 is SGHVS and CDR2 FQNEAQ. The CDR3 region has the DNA TGTGCCAGCAGCTTACCTGGGACGCCAAACTCTCGCAGAATCTCCTACGAGCAGTACTTC. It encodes CASSLPGTPNSRRISYEQYF.

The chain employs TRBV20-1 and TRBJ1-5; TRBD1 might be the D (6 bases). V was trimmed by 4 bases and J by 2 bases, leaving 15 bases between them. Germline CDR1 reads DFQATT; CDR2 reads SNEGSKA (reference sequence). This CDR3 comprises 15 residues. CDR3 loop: CSATRPEGGNQPQHF. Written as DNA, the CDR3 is TGCAGTGCTACCCGGCCTGAGGGGGGCAATCAGCCCCAGCATTTT.

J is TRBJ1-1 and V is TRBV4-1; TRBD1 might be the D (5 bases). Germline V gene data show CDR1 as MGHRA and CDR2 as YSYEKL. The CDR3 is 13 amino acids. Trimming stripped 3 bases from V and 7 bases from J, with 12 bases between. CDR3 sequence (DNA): TGCGCCAGCAGCCACAGGCGGGGCAATGAAGCTTTCTTT. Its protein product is CASSHRRGNEAFF.

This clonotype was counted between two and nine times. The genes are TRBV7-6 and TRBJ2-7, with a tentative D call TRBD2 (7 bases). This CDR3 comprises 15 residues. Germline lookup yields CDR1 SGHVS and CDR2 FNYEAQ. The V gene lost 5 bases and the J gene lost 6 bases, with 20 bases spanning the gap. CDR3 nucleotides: TGTGCCAGCAGCCCGGGAGGAGGGGGGGCATTCGAGCAGTACTTC. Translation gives CASSPGGGGAFEQYF.

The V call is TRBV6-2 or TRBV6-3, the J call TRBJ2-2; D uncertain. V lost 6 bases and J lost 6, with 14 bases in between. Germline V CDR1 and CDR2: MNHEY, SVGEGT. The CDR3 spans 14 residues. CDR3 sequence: CASSLLLEAGELFF. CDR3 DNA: TGTGCCAGCAGCCTCTTGCTTGAGGCCGGGGAGCTGTTTTTT.